The source of this TCR beta chain is a study of PD-1 blockade in classical Hodgkin lymphoma. General study findings and limits: Similar baseline diversity was found in complete responders and newly diagnosed patients. Newly diagnosed patients had baseline TCR diversity that was reportedly lower than that of healthy donors.

V lost 0 bases to trimming and J lost 5 bases; unmatched junction nucleotides: 6. The CDR3 contains 16 residues. Germline CDR1 is SEHNR and CDR2 is FQNEAQ (reference sequence). Assay used: immunoSEQ multiplex PCR; TCRdb lists only in-frame clones, some missing. The sample yields approximately 25,000 clones, 65% to 80% seen once. Every patient experienced relapse after autologous stem cell transplantation, and brentuximab vedotin exposure varied. Magnetic negative selection of thawed PBMCs was the method by which CD4+ T cells were purified. Comment on this clone: What it binds is unknown.

This sequence joins TRBV7-9 and TRBJ2-3; 9 positions match TRBD1. This sequence originates from a human donor with classical Hodgkin lymphoma. The sequencing used CD4+ T cells from blood, collected at baseline. The CDR3 DNA follows: TGTGCCAGCAGCTTAGCAGTCGGACAGGGGATAGATACGCAGTATTTT. Translation: CASSLAVGQGIDTQYF.